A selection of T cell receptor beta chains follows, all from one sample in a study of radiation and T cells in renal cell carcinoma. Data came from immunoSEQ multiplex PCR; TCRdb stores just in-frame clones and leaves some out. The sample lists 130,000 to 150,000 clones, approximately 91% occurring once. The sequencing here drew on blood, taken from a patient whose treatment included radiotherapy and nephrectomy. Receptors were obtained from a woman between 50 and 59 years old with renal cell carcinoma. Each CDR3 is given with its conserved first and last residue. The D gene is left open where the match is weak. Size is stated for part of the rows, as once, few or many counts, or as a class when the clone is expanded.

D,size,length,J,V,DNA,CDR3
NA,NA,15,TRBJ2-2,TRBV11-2,TGTGCCAGCAGCCACAGGGAGGGTAACACCGGGGAGCTGTTTTTT,CASSHREGNTGELFF
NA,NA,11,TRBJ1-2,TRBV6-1,TGTGCCAGCAGTGAAGAACGTGGTCCCGACTTC,CASSEERGPDF
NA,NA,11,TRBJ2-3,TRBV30,TGTGCCTGTCGGTTCGCAGATACGCAGTATTTT,CACRFADTQYF
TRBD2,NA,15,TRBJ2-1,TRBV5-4,TGTGCCAGCAGCTTGACGACTAGCGGGCTCGGTGAGCAGTTCTTC,CASSLTTSGLGEQFF
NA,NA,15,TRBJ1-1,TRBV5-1,TGCGCCAGCAGCCCGGAAGGGAGCTCGAACACTGAAGCTTTCTTT,CASSPEGSSNTEAFF
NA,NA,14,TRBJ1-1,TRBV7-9,TGTGCCAGCAGCTTAGCAGGCATGAACACTGAAGCTTTCTTT,CASSLAGMNTEAFF
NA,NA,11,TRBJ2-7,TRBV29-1,TGCAGCGTTGGGACCACCTACGAGCAGTACTTC,CSVGTTYEQYF
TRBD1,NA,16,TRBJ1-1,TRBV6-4,TGTGCCAGCCCGAGGCAGGGGGTTCTAGAGGTCACTGAAGCTTTCTTT,CASPRQGVLEVTEAFF
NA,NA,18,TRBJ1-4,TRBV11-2,TGTGCCAGCAGCTTAGTCGGCGGGACATATAGTAGTTATGAAAAACTGTTTTTT,CASSLVGGTYSSYEKLFF
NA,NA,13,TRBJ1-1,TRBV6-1,TGTGCCAGCAGTGGTGCCGGTGACCTTGAAGCTTTCTTT,CASSGAGDLEAFF
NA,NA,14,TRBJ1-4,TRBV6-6,TGTGCCAGCAGTTTAGAACGGGGGAGAGAAAAACTGTTTTTT,CASSLERGREKLFF
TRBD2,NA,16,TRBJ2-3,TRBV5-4,TGTGCCAGCAGCCCCACGCGGGGGGTCGCCACAGATACGCAGTATTTT,CASSPTRGVATDTQYF
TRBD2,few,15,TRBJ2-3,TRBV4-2,TGTGCCAGCAGCCAAGATCCAGCGGGGGCAGATACGCAGTATTTT,CASSQDPAGADTQYF
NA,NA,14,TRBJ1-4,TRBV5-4,TGTGCCAGCAGCCCCGACAGCCGCTATGGAAAACTGTTTTTT,CASSPDSRYGKLFF
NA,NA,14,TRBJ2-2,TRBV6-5,TGTGCCAGCACCCTAAGCAGGGTTGCCGGGGAGCTGTTTTTT,CASTLSRVAGELFF
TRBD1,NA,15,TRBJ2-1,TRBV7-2,TGTGCCAGCAGCTTAAATACAGGGGGGTACAATGAGCAGTTCTTC,CASSLNTGGYNEQFF
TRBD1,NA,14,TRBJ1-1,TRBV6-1,TGTGCCAGCAGCAACAGGGGGCCTGACACTGAAGCTTTCTTT,CASSNRGPDTEAFF
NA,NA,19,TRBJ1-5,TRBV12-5,TGTGCTAGGACGACGAAGACAGGTCCCCCAGGAGATAGCAATCAGCCCCAGCATTTT,CARTTKTGPPGDSNQPQHF
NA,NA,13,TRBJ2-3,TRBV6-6,TGTGCCAGCAGTTACTCCTCCGGAGATACGCAGTATTTT,CASSYSSGDTQYF
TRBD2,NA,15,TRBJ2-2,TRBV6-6,TGTGCCAGCAGTTACACGCTAGCGGCTTCCGGGGAGCTGTTTTTT,CASSYTLAASGELFF
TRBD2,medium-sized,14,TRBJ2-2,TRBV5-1,TGCGCCAGCAGCCCAGTAGCGGGAACCGGGGAGCTGTTTTTT,CASSPVAGTGELFF
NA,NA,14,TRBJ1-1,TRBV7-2,TGTGCCAGCAGCCTTAGGAGAGGGAACACTGAAGCTTTCTTT,CASSLRRGNTEAFF
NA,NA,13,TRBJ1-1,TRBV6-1,TGTGCCAGCAGTGAACAGATACACACTGAAGCTTTCTTT,CASSEQIHTEAFF
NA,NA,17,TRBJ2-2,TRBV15,TGTGCCACCAGCAGAGATGCTGGGGGGCAGGGCACCGGGGAGCTGTTTTTT,CATSRDAGGQGTGELFF
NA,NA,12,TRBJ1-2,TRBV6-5,TGTGCCAGCAGTCAAAGGGGGTTAGGCTACACCTTC,CASSQRGLGYTF
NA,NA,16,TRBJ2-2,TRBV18,TGTGCCAGCTCTCTTCCTGGGGGAAGGAGCACCGGGGAGCTGTTTTTT,CASSLPGGRSTGELFF
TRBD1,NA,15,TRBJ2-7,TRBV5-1,TGCGCCAGCAGCTTGGATACAGGGGGCCCCTACGAGCAGTACTTC,CASSLDTGGPYEQYF
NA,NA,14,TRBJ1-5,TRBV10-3,TGTGCCATCAGTGAGTGGGACAACAATCAGCCCCAGCATTTT,CAISEWDNNQPQHF
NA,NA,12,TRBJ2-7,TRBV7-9,TGTGCCAGCAGTTCCACAGGGTACGAGCAGTACTTC,CASSSTGYEQYF
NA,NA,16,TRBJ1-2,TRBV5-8,TGTGCCAGCAGCTTGACCAGGGGATATACTAACTATGGCTACACCTTC,CASSLTRGYTNYGYTF
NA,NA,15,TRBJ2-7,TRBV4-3,TGCGCCAGCAGCCCCGGGGCAGGGGAACTCTACGAGCAGTACTTC,CASSPGAGELYEQYF
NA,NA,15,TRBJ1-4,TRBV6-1,TGTGCCAGCACCACAACCAGGTTAGGGTACGAAAAACTGTTTTTT,CASTTTRLGYEKLFF
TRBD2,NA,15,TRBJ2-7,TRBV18,TGTGCCAGCTCACCAAGACTAGCGGGGGACTACGAGCAGTACTTC,CASSPRLAGDYEQYF
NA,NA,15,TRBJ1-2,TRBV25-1,TGTGCCAGCAGTGGGTACGGGGGGCTTAACTATGGCTACACCTTC,CASSGYGGLNYGYTF
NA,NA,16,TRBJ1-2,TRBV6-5,TGTGCCAGCAGTTCACCCGGGACGTCAGGAGGGTATGGCTACACCTTC,CASSSPGTSGGYGYTF
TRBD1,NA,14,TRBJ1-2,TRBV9,TGTGCCAGCAGCGCACCAACAGGGGGGGGTGGCTACACCTTC,CASSAPTGGGGYTF
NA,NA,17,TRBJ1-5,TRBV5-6,TGTGCCAGCAGCTTGAGGTTCGGAGGGGCCCTCAATCAGCCCCAGCATTTT,CASSLRFGGALNQPQHF
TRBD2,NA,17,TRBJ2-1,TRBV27,TGTGCCGGCCCCGGGACTAGCGGGGTGTACTCCTACAATGAGCAGTTCTTC,CAGPGTSGVYSYNEQFF
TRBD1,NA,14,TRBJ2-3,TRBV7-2,TGTGCCAGCAGCGTAGACAGGGGAGTAGATACGCAGTATTTT,CASSVDRGVDTQYF
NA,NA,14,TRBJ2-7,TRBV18,TGTGCCAGCTCACCAAGGGAAGGGGGGAAGGAGCAGTACTTC,CASSPREGGKEQYF